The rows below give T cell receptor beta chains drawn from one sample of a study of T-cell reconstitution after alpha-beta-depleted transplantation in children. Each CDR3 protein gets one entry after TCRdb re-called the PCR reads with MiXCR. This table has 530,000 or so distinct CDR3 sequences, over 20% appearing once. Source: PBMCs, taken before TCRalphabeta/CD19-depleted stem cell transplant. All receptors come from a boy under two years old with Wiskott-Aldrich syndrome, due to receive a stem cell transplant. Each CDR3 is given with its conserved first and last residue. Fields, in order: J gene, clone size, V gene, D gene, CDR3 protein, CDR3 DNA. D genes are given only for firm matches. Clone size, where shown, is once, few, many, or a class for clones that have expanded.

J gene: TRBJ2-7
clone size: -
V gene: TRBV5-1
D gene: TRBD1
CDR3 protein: CASSVTGPSYEQYF
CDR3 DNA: TGCGCCAGCAGCGTGACAGGGCCTTCCTACGAGCAGTACTTC

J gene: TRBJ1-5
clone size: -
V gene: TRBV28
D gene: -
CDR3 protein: CASSFQQGYDQPQHF
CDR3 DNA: TGTGCCAGCAGTTTTCAACAGGGCTATGATCAGCCCCAGCATTTT

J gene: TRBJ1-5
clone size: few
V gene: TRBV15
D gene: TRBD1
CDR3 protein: CATDRQGRQPQHF
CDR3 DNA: TGTGCCACCGACAGACAGGGTCGACAGCCCCAGCATTTT

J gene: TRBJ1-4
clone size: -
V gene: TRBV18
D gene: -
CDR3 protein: CASSSTGLPTNEKLFF
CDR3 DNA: TGTGCCAGCTCATCCACAGGGTTACCAACTAATGAAAAACTGTTTTTT

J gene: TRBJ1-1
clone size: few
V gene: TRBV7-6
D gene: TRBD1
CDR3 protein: CASSVTGLNTEAFF
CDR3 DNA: TGTGCCAGCAGCGTGACAGGGTTGAACACTGAAGCTTTCTTT

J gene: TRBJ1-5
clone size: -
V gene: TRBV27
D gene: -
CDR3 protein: CASSLVLGNQPQHF
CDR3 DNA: TGTGCCAGCAGTTTAGTGTTAGGGAATCAGCCCCAGCATTTT

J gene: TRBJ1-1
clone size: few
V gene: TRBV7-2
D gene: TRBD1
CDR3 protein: CASRKQGLNTEAFF
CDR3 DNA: TGTGCCAGCAGGAAACAGGGGCTGAACACTGAAGCTTTCTTT

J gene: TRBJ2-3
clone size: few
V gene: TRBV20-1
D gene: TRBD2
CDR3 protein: CSARGGRFTDTQYF
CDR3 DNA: TGCAGTGCTAGAGGCGGGAGGTTCACAGATACGCAGTATTTT

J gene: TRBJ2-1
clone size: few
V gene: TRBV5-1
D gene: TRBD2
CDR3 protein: CASSSKGTSGDYNEQFF
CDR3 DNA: TGCGCCAGCAGCTCGAAAGGGACTAGCGGGGATTACAATGAGCAGTTCTTC

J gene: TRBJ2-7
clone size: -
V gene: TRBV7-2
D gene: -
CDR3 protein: CASSQETSSYEQYF
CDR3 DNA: TGTGCCAGCAGCCAAGAGACTAGTTCCTACGAGCAGTACTTC

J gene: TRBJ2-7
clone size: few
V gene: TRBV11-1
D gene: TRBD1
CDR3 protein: CASSSKTGANEQYF
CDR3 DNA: TGTGCCAGCAGCTCAAAGACAGGGGCGAACGAGCAGTACTTC

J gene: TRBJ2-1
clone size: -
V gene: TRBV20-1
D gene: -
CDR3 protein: CSASRDGGNEQFF
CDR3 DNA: TGCAGTGCCAGCAGGGACGGGGGCAATGAGCAGTTCTTC

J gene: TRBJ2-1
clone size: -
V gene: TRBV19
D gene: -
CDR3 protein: CASSIGAGSNEQFF
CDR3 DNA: TGTGCCAGTAGTATAGGTGCAGGGAGCAATGAGCAGTTCTTC

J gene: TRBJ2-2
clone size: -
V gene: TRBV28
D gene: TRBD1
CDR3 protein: CASSPMGQYTGELFF
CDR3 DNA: TGTGCCAGCAGCCCAATGGGACAGTACACCGGGGAGCTGTTTTTT

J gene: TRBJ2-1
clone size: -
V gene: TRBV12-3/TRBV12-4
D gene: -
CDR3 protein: CASIPWTGEFF
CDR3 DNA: TGTGCCAGTATACCCTGGACGGGGGAGTTCTTC

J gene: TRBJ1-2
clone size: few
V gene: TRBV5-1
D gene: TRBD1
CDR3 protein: CASSLQGESGYTF
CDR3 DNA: TGCGCCAGCAGCTTACAGGGGGAGAGTGGCTACACCTTC

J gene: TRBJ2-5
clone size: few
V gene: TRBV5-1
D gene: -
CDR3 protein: CASSLADRLAEETQYF
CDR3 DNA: TGCGCCAGCAGCTTGGCCGACCGGCTAGCAGAGGAGACCCAGTACTTC

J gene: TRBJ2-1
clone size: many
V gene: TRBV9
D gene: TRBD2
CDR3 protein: CASSDSGRADEQFF
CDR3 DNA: TGTGCCAGCAGCGATAGCGGGAGGGCCGATGAGCAGTTCTTC

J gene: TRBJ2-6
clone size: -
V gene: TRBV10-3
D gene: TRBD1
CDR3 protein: CAISGPDDWTGGSSGANVLTF
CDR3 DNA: TGTGCCATCAGTGGACCGGATGACTGGACAGGGGGAAGTTCTGGGGCCAACGTCCTGACTTTC

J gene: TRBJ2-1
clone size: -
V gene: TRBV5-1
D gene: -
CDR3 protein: CASSLPELRNEQFF
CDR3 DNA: TGCGCCAGCAGCTTACCCGAACTACGGAATGAGCAGTTCTTC

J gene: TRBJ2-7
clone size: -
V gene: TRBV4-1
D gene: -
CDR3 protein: CASSQGQWDGDEQYF
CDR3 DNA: TGCGCCAGCAGCCAAGGACAGTGGGACGGTGACGAGCAGTACTTC

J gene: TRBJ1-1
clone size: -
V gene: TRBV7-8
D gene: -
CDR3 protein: CASSWTQGNTEAFF
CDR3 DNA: TGTGCCAGCAGCTGGACACAGGGGAACACTGAAGCTTTCTTT

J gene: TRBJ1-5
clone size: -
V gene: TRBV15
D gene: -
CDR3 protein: CATSNIGAPQHF
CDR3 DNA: TGTGCCACCAGCAACATTGGGGCGCCCCAGCATTTT

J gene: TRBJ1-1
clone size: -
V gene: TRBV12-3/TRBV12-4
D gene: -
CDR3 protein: CASSLAKKGTEAFF
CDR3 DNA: TGTGCCAGCAGTTTAGCGAAGAAGGGGACTGAAGCTTTCTTT